The next 32 T cell receptor beta chains were all read from a single sample in a study of regulatory T cells in long-lasting Graves disease. Time point here: newly diagnosed GD, antithyroid drugs for less than 3 months. Construction of the TCR library relied on RNA isolated from PBMCs. With iRepertoire HTBI primers and Arm-PCR of CDR3 regions, TCR beta libraries were built. MiXCR, applied by TCRdb to the multiplex PCR reads, yields one record per CDR3 protein. The sample consists of 400,000 to 550,000 distinct CDR3 sequences, 16% of them appearing once. The data were also submitted as part of a second study, on T cells in Graves' hyperthyroidism and ophthalmopathy.

This sample comprised peripheral blood mononuclear cells (PBMCs), obtained at new diagnosis, from a patient treated with antithyroid drugs. The receptors here all came from a woman under 30 with Graves disease.

The sample holds many counts of this clonotype. This chain connects TRBV28 to TRBJ2-7, with 10 nucleotides matching TRBD2. CDR3 size: 14 residues. V was clipped by 5 bases and J by 6 bases; unmatched bases: 7. CDR1 is MDHEN, CDR2 SYDVKM, per germline. CDR3 amino acids: CASSITGLAFEQYF. CDR3 in DNA: TGTGCCAGCAGTATAACGGGACTAGCGTTCGAGCAGTACTTC.

This clonotype was counted at least ten times. The gene calls are TRBV7-2 and TRBJ2-5; possible D gene TRBD2, 7 bases. CDR3 length equals 16 residues. CDR1 is SGHTA, CDR2 FQGNSA, per germline. The germline V and J ends were trimmed by 1 base and 4 bases, with 16 bases remaining between them. The CDR3 sequence: CASSLEGGARGETQYF. In DNA form, the CDR3 reads TGTGCCAGCAGCTTAGAGGGGGGGGCCCGGGGAGAGACCCAGTACTTC.

This clonotype was seen at least ten times. The chain combines TRBV28 with TRBJ2-1, with a tentative D call TRBD2 (6 bases). V lost 8 bases and J 9 bases, leaving 14 bases between the germline ends. Germline V lookup: CDR1 MDHEN, CDR2 SYDVKM. The length of the CDR3 is 12 residues. Here the CDR3 DNA reads TGTGCCAGCCAGAGTGCGGGGAGTGAGCAGTTCTTC. This translates into CASQSAGSEQFF.

The chain is built from TRBV9 and TRBJ2-2, with 12 nucleotides matching TRBD1. The CDR3 runs to 18 residues. Germline lookup yields CDR1 SGDLS and CDR2 YYNGEE. With V trimmed by 0 bases and J by 4 bases, 7 bases remained unmatched. CDR3 protein: CASSVASGTGGLTGELFF. CDR3 in DNA: TGTGCCAGCAGCGTAGCCTCCGGGACAGGGGGCCTCACCGGGGAGCTGTTTTTT.

This clonotype was counted a few times. The chain recombines TRBV6-1 with TRBJ1-2; 7 bases align to TRBD1. J was trimmed by 7 bases and V by 5 bases; bases with no gene match: 7. The CDR3 is 13 amino acids. Germline CDR1 MNHNS, CDR2 SASEGT. CDR3 loop: CASSPDRVGGYTF. The CDR3 DNA reads TGTGCCAGCAGTCCCGACAGGGTTGGTGGCTACACCTTC.

Only a few counts were recorded for this clonotype. The rearrangement uses TRBV10-3 and TRBJ2-1; D is possibly TRBD2 (6 bases). The CDR3 runs 14 residues. Trimming stripped 6 bases from V and 4 bases from J, with 13 bases between. CDR1 is ENHRY and CDR2 is SYGVKD in the germline V gene. The CDR3 region is CAIRTGTGYNEQFF. The CDR3 DNA is TGTGCCATCAGGACCGGGACTGGGTACAATGAGCAGTTCTTC.

This clonotype has a count of ten or more. This chain connects TRBV7-2 to TRBJ2-5; the D call may be TRBD1 or TRBD2 (6 bases each). The V gene's germline CDR1 is SGHTA and CDR2 FQGNSA. V gave up 1 base and J gave up 5 bases, with 11 bases separating them. This CDR3 has 14 amino acids. The DNA of the CDR3 is TGTGCCAGCAGCTTAGGAGGGGGGATGGAGACCCAGTACTTC. As protein: CASSLGGGMETQYF.

The gene calls are TRBV10-3 and TRBJ2-5, with unresolved D. Trimming cost V 6 bases and J 2 bases, with 10 bases left between them. The CDR3 extends over 13 amino acids. Germline lookup yields CDR1 ENHRY and CDR2 SYGVKD. The CDR3 is CAIRAGPQETQYF. CDR3 nucleotide sequence: TGTGCCATCAGGGCCGGGCCACAAGAGACCCAGTACTTC.

This clonotype showed up just a few times. This sequence joins TRBV5-4 and TRBJ2-3; 8 bases line up with TRBD2. The CDR3 sequence is 13 residues long. In germline, CDR1 is SGHNT, CDR2 YYREEE (reference sequence). The ends lost 2 bases at V and 5 bases at J; junction bases unmatched: 1. The CDR3 DNA sequence: TGTGCCAGCAGCTTAACTAGCGGAGATACGCAGTATTTT. Translating gives CASSLTSGDTQYF.

This clonotype came up many times. The V and J genes are TRBV20-1 and TRBJ2-7, with TRBD2 matching over 7 bases. The CDR3 is 13 residues long. The V segment lost 3 bases and the J segment 2 bases; nucleotides outside the gene matches: 4. CDR1 is DFQATT and CDR2 is SNEGSKA in the germline V gene (reference sequence). CDR3 sequence reads: CSASGRSTYEQYF. CDR3 coding DNA: TGCAGTGCTAGCGGGAGGTCTACCTACGAGCAGTACTTC.

This chain links TRBV27 with TRBJ2-5; perhaps TRBD1 as D (5 bases). With 6 bases removed from V and 7 bases from J, the gap between germline ends came to 15 bases. The CDR3 contains 13 residues. CDR1 is MNHEY and CDR2 is SMNVEV in the germline V gene (reference sequence). In DNA form, the CDR3 reads TGTGCCAGCAGCTTGACAGCTTCAGGGACCCAGTACTTC. Its translation is CASSLTASGTQYF.

V and J are TRBV4-1 and TRBJ2-7; the D is unclear. The V gene's germline CDR1 is MGHRA and CDR2 YSYEKL. This CDR3 has 16 amino acids. Trimming left V 3 bases short and J 2 bases short, with 17 bases between. CDR3 DNA: TGCGCCAGCAGCCACCCCCCGCTAGGACGCACCTACGAGCAGTACTTC. This translates into CASSHPPLGRTYEQYF.

This clonotype was recorded at least ten times. V is TRBV12-3 or TRBV12-4 and J is TRBJ2-3, with 9 bases lining up with TRBD2. V shed 7 bases and J 5 bases; nucleotides not matched to a gene: 10. CDR3 length equals 15 residues. For the CDR3, the DNA is TGTGCCAGCACGATGACGGGCGGGAGGGTAGATACGCAGTATTTT. This gives the protein CASTMTGGRVDTQYF.

This clonotype has just a few counts. The chain has TRBV20-1 and TRBJ2-5; D may be TRBD2 (6 bases). V lost 3 bases and J 5 bases, leaving 16 bases between the germline ends. The germline gives CDR1 DFQATT, CDR2 SNEGSKA (reference sequence). The CDR3 is 14 amino acids. Written as DNA, the CDR3 is TGCAGTGCTAGGGATGGGAGGTGGGGTGAGACCCAGTACTTC. This sequence encodes CSARDGRWGETQYF.

There are many counts of this clonotype. The chain links TRBV12-3 or TRBV12-4 to TRBJ2-7; 11 bases map to TRBD2. V lost 3 bases and J lost 5; bases outside the gene matches: 15. The CDR3 contains 18 residues. CDR3 DNA: TGTGCCAGCAGTTTTTCGGGACTAGCGGTTCTATTCCTTCACGAGCAGTACTTC. Encoded protein: CASSFSGLAVLFLHEQYF.

The chain joins TRBV7-9 to TRBJ2-1; D is perhaps TRBD1 (6 bases). This CDR3 contains 12 residues. The V gene's germline CDR1 is SEHNR and CDR2 FQNEAQ (reference sequence). V shed 4 bases and J shed 10 bases, with 11 bases lying between them. This CDR3 is CASSWDITEQFF. The CDR3 region has the DNA TGTGCCAGCAGCTGGGACATCACCGAGCAGTTCTTC.

This clonotype was recorded a few times. The genes are TRBV5-1 and TRBJ1-2; a weak D match, TRBD1 (6 bases). V gave up 0 bases and J gave up 8 bases, with 11 bases separating them. This CDR3 contains 13 residues. Looked up from germline, CDR1 is SGHRS and CDR2 is YFSETQ. The CDR3 bases are TGCGCCAGCAGCTTGGCAGGGGCGCGCGGCTACACCTTC. It translates to CASSLAGARGYTF.

In its sample, this clonotype was seen many times. J is TRBJ2-1 and V is TRBV29-1, with a possible D match to TRBD1 (5 bases). Germline-derived CDR1 and CDR2 are SQVTM and ANQGSEA. The CDR3 consists of 11 residues. Trimming shortened V by 4 bases and J by 10 bases, and 11 bases separated the two germline ends. CDR3 nucleotide sequence: TGCAGCGTTGTGGGGCGCGAAGAGCAGTTCTTC. This codes for CSVVGREEQFF.

A note on this clonotype: A much larger clone lies one base from this, so it may be a read error. The chain employs TRBV20-1 and TRBJ1-5; D unresolved. Germline-derived CDR1 and CDR2 are DFQATT and SNEGSKA (reference sequence). Trimming removed 6 bases at V and 2 bases at J, with 23 bases between. The CDR3 covers 17 residues. In nucleotides, the CDR3 is TGCAGTGCCGAGAGGAGTGCAGGTACCCCAGGCAATCAGCCCCAGCATTTT. It yields the protein CSAERSAGTPGNQPQHF.

This rearrangement joins TRBV10-2 to TRBJ1-2; 11 bases align to TRBD1. The V gene end was trimmed by 0 bases and the J gene end by 4 bases; junction bases not matched to a gene: 7. CDR3 length: 17 amino acids. Germline V gene data show CDR1 as WSHSY and CDR2 as SAAADI. CDR3 DNA: TGCGCCAGCAGTGAGTCTCGGACAGGGGGCCGATTCTATGGCTACACCTTC. This translates into CASSESRTGGRFYGYTF.

This clonotype was detected only a few times. The chain employs TRBV28 and TRBJ2-1; D is possibly TRBD1 (6 bases). V was shortened by 2 bases and J by 8 bases, with 16 bases between the two germline ends. The CDR3 covers 15 residues. Germline assignment: CDR1 MDHEN and CDR2 SYDVKM. CDR3 sequence: CASSLRQQGRDEQFF. In DNA form, the CDR3 reads TGTGCCAGCAGTTTACGACAACAGGGAAGGGATGAGCAGTTCTTC.

This clonotype was seen repeatedly, ten times or more. The chain couples TRBV29-1 to TRBJ2-2; 11 bases fit TRBD2. The germline V gene has CDR1 SQVTM and CDR2 ANQGSEA. V dropped 7 bases and J dropped 4; count of bases not matched to a gene: 2. The CDR3 has 13 amino acids. The CDR3 sequence: CSATSGVTGELFF. The CDR3 nucleotides read TGCAGCGCGACTAGCGGGGTCACCGGGGAGCTGTTTTTT.

This clonotype was counted ten times or more. This sequence joins TRBV11-3 and TRBJ2-1, with 11 nucleotides matching TRBD1. V gave up 3 bases and J gave up 6 bases; unmatched junction bases: 4. Germline CDR1 and CDR2: SGHNT and YENEEA. This CDR3 comprises 15 residues. The CDR3 is CASSFRDRGSNEQFF. CDR3 sequence (DNA): TGTGCCAGCAGCTTCCGGGACAGGGGGTCCAATGAGCAGTTCTTC. Supplemented by reference TRBV11-3 and TRBJ2-1, the full variable domain reads EAGVVQSPRYKIIEKKQPVAFWCNPISGHNTLYWYLQNLGQGPELLIRYENEEAVDDSQLPKDRFSAERLKGVDSTLKIQPAELGDSAVYLCASSFRDRGSNEQFFGPGTRLTVL.

This clonotype has a handful of counts. The rearrangement joins TRBV5-1 to TRBJ2-5, with TRBD2 matching over 14 bases. This CDR3 has 17 residues. J was trimmed by 1 base and V by 4 bases; bases with no gene match: 6. Germline CDR1 SGHRS, CDR2 YFSETQ. This CDR3 reads CASSRGLAGGIQETQYF. The CDR3 DNA follows: TGCGCCAGCAGCCGTGGACTAGCGGGAGGAATCCAAGAGACCCAGTACTTC.

In its sample, this clonotype was seen many times. The V call is TRBV6-1, the J call TRBJ2-3, with a tentative D call TRBD1 (6 bases). The CDR3 has 15 amino acids. Germline assignment: CDR1 MNHNS and CDR2 SASEGT. The V gene lost 4 bases and the J gene lost 0 bases, with 11 bases spanning the gap. CDR3 region: CASSVDRVSTDTQYF. The DNA for the CDR3 is TGTGCCAGCAGTGTGGACAGAGTTAGCACAGATACGCAGTATTTT.

This chain joins TRBV19 and TRBJ2-1; no firm D call. The V end lost 1 base, the J end lost 5 bases, and 6 bases lay between the germline ends. Per germline, CDR1 LNHDA and CDR2 SQIVND (reference sequence). This CDR3 is 13 amino acids long. In DNA form, the CDR3 reads TGTGCCAGTAGTATAGTCCCCGACAATGAGCAGTTCTTC. This encodes CASSIVPDNEQFF.

There are a few counts of this clonotype. The V and J genes are TRBV18 and TRBJ2-3; D remains unclear. V lost 2 bases and J lost 7, with 16 bases in between. CDR3 size: 15 residues. The V gene's germline CDR1 is KGHSH and CDR2 LQKENI. The CDR3 sequence is CASSPEVSSQYTQYF. The CDR3 DNA follows: TGTGCCAGCTCACCAGAGGTCTCCTCACAGTATACGCAGTATTTT.

This clonotype was counted between two and nine times. CDR3 sequence (DNA): TGTGCCACCAAGGACAGGAACTATGGCTACACCTTC. Translation: CATKDRNYGYTF. This chain uses TRBV19 with TRBJ1-2, with TRBD1 matching over 7 bases. Germline CDR1 reads LNHDA; CDR2 reads SQIVND (reference sequence). After removal of 10 bases from V and 2 bases from J, the junction contained 4 bases not matched to a gene. The CDR3 covers 12 residues.

CDR3 amino acids: CASSPWTSGRGTGELFF. The CDR3 DNA reads as TGTGCCAGTAGTCCATGGACTAGCGGGAGAGGCACCGGGGAGCTGTTTTTT. This chain links TRBV19 with TRBJ2-2; 13 positions agree with TRBD2. Germline values: CDR1 LNHDA, CDR2 SQIVND (reference sequence). V lost 5 bases and J lost 4; bases outside the gene matches: 7. The CDR3 length is 17 residues.

This clonotype was recorded a few times. A much larger clone sits a single nucleotide away, making a read error possible. The V and J genes are TRBV10-1 and TRBJ2-3; TRBD2 matches 12 bases. Germline V CDR1 and CDR2: WNHNN, SYGVQD (reference sequence). The J segment lost 1 base and the V segment lost 2 bases, leaving 7 bases of the junction unmatched. There are 18 residues in the CDR3. The CDR3: CASSEMRTSGKGTDTQYF. CDR3 nucleotide sequence: TGCGCCAGCAGTGAGATGAGGACTAGCGGGAAGGGCACAGATACGCAGTATTTT.

A few counts support this clonotype. The chain carries TRBV15 and TRBJ2-3; D remains ambiguous. In germline, CDR1 is LNHNV, CDR2 YYDKDF (reference sequence). The CDR3 has 14 amino acids. Trimming cost V 0 bases and J 3 bases, with 7 bases left between them. CDR3: CATSRDLETDTQYF. The CDR3 DNA reads TGTGCCACCAGCAGAGATCTCGAGACAGATACGCAGTATTTT.

This clonotype was seen ten or more times. The genes are TRBV7-8 and TRBJ1-1; D is undetermined. The V end lost 0 bases, the J end lost 2 bases, and 7 bases lay between the germline ends. Germline lookup yields CDR1 SGHVS and CDR2 FQNEAQ. The CDR3 consists of 14 residues. CDR3 region: CASSLAGRNTEAFF. The CDR3, as DNA: TGTGCCAGCAGCTTAGCGGGCCGTAACACTGAAGCTTTCTTT.